The present T cell receptor beta chain was sequenced within a study of cytomegalovirus exposure and HLA in healthy donors. The PCR employed 60 Vbeta primers together with 13 Jbeta primers. Produced via immunoSEQ multiplex PCR; TCRdb's table is partial and in-frame only. The table has 100,000 to 150,000 clones, approximately 75% seen once; the top ten hold under 3.5%. Broader study findings: Most TCR beta V segments were productive about 90% or about 30% of the time in an earlier analysis.

For this clone: Its antigen remains unidentified.

The sequenced sample consisted of PBMCs. The sequence came from a woman aged 45 to 65 in good health and CMV-seronegative.

For the CDR3, the DNA is TGTGCCAGCATCCCTCGTGATAGCGGGAGTCTAATAGATACGCAGTATTTT. Encoded protein: CASIPRDSGSLIDTQYF. V is TRBV21-1 and J is TRBJ2-3; the table names TRBD2, a call not compared with the DNA. TRBV21-1 constitutes a pseudogene. The CDR3 is 17 residues long.